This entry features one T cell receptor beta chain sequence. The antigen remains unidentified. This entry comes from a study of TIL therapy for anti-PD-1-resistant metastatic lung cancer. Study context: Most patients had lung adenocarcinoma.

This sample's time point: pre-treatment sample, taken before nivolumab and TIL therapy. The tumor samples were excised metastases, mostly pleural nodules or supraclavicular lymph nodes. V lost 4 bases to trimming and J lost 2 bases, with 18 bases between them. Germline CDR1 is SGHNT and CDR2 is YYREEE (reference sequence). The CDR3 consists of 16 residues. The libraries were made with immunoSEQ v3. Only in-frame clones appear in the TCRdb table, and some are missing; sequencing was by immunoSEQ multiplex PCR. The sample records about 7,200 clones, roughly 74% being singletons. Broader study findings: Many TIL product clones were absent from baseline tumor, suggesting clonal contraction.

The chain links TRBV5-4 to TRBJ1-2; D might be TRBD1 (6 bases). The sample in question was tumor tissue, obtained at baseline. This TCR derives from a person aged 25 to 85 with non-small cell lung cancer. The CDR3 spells CASSPGGQEGNYGYTF. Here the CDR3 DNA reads TGTGCCAGCAGCCCTGGGGGGCAAGAGGGAAACTATGGCTACACCTTC. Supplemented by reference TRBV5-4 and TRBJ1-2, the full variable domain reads ETGVTQSPTHLIKTRGQQVTLRCSSQSGHNTVSWYQQALGQGPQFIFQYYREEENGRGNFPPRFSGLQFPNYSSELNVNALELDDSALYLCASSPGGQEGNYGYTFGSGTRLTVV.